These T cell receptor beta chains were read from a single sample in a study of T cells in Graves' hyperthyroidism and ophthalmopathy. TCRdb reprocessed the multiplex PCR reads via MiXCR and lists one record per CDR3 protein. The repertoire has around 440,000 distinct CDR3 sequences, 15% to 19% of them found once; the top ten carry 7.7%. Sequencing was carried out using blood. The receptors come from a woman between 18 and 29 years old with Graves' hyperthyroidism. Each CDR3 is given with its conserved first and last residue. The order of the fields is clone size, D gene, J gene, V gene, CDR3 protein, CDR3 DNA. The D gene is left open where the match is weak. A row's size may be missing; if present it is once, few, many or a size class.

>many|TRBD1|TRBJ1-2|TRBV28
CASSLWTGGNYGYTF
TGTGCCAGCAGTTTATGGACAGGGGGGAACTATGGCTACACCTTC
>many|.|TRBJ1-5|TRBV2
CASRYTAQPQHF
TGTGCCAGCAGGTACACGGCCCAGCCCCAGCATTTT
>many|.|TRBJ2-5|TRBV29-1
CSVKDFGGAQETQYF
TGCAGCGTTAAGGATTTTGGGGGGGCCCAAGAGACCCAGTACTTC
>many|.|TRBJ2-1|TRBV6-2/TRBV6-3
CASSSLVAGRLPYSPYNEQFF
TGTGCCAGCAGTTCTTTAGTTGCGGGGCGCCTTCCCTACTCCCCTTACAATGAGCAGTTCTTC
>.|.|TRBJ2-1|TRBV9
CASSLRGAPYNEQFF
TGTGCCAGCAGTTTGAGGGGGGCCCCCTACAATGAGCAGTTCTTC
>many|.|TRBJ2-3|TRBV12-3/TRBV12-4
CASGAGTDTQYF
TGTGCCAGCGGGGCGGGCACAGATACGCAGTATTTT
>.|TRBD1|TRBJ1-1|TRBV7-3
CPIRDRKMNTEAFF
TGTCCTATACGGGACAGAAAGATGAACACTGAAGCTTTCTTT
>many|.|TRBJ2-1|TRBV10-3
CAITTSGLYNEQFF
TGTGCCATCACCACCAGCGGACTCTACAATGAGCAGTTCTTC
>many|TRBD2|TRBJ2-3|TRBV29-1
CSVELAGGLNTQYF
TGCAGCGTTGAGTTAGCGGGAGGTTTAAATACGCAGTATTTT
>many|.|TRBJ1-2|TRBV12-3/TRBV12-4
CASTLDPVGYGYTF
TGTGCCAGCACCCTAGACCCCGTTGGCTATGGCTACACCTTC
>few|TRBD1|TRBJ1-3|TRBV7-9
CASSKTTGGTGNTIYF
TGTGCCAGCAGCAAGACGACAGGGGGCACTGGAAACACCATATATTTT
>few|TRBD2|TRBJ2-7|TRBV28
CASSLGLAHEQYF
TGTGCCAGCAGTCTGGGACTAGCACACGAGCAGTACTTC
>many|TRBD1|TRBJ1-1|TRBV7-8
CASSPPRTGEAFF
TGTGCCAGCAGCCCCCCCCGGACAGGTGAAGCTTTCTTT
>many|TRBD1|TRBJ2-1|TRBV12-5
CASGFNNDRGAYNEQFF
TGTGCTAGTGGTTTCAACAACGACAGGGGTGCCTACAATGAGCAGTTCTTC
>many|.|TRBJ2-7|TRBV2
CASSALRSYEQYF
TGTGCCAGCAGCGCCCTCAGATCTTACGAGCAGTACTTC
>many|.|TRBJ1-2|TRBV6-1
CASSGGGEDYTF
TGTGCCAGCAGTGGCGGGGGAGAGGACTACACCTTC
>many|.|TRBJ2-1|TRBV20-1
CSARDSRVRNEQFF
TGCAGTGCTAGGGACTCAAGAGTTAGGAATGAGCAGTTCTTC
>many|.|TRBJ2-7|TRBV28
CASSETYREIHEQYF
TGTGCCAGCAGTGAGACCTACAGGGAAATCCACGAGCAGTACTTC
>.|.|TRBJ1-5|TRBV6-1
CASSEWGNQPQHF
TGTGCCAGCAGTGAATGGGGGAATCAGCCCCAGCATTTT
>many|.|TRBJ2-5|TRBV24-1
CATSVTGKTQYF
TGTGCCACCAGTGTAACGGGGAAGACCCAGTACTTC
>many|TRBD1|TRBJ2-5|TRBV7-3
CASSLGSTGGQETQYF
TGTGCCAGCAGCCTGGGATCGACAGGGGGCCAAGAGACCCAGTACTTC
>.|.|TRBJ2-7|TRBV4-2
CASSQGPTGGGAYEQYF
TGTGCCAGCAGCCAGGGGCCAACAGGCGGGGGCGCCTACGAGCAGTACTTC
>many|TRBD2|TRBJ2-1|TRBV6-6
CASSYSGTSGIYNEQFF
TGTGCCAGCAGTTACTCAGGGACTAGCGGGATTTACAATGAGCAGTTCTTC
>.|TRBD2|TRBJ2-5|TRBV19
CASSSTSGRDLQYF
TGTGCCAGTTCTAGTACTAGCGGGAGGGATCTACAGTACTTC
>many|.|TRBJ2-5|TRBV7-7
CASSLNGETQYF
TGTGCTAGCAGCTTAAATGGAGAGACCCAGTACTTC
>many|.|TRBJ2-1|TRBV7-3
CASSLFHLADEQFF
TGTGCCAGCAGCTTATTCCACCTTGCGGATGAGCAGTTCTTC
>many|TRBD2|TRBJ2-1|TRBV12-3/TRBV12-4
CASSSGTSANEQFF
TGTGCCAGCAGTTCCGGGACTAGCGCTAATGAGCAGTTCTTC
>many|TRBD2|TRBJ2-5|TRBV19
CASSPQGTSETQYF
TGTGCCAGTAGTCCACAAGGGACTAGCGAGACCCAGTACTTC
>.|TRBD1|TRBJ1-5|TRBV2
CASSETGTGRGQPQHF
TGTGCCAGCAGTGAAACCGGGACAGGGAGGGGTCAGCCCCAGCATTTT
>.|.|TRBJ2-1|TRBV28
CASRQNNEQFF
TGTGCCAGCAGGCAAAACAATGAGCAGTTCTTC
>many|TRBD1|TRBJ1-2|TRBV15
CATNPGQGHYGYTF
TGTGCCACCAACCCAGGACAGGGGCACTATGGCTACACCTTC
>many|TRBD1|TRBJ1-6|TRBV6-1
CASSYRGSYNSPLHF
TGTGCCAGCAGTTACAGGGGCTCCTATAATTCACCCCTCCACTTT
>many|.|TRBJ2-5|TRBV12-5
CASGLVRGAGIQETQYF
TGTGCTAGTGGTTTGGTACGGGGGGCAGGGATCCAAGAGACCCAGTACTTC
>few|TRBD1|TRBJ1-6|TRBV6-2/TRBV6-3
CASRPGTAEPPLHF
TGTGCCAGCAGACCCGGGACAGCAGAACCGCCCCTCCACTTT
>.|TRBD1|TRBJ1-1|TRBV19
CATIGAGQGAPRGLNTEAFF
TGTGCCACCATTGGTGCGGGACAGGGGGCCCCGAGAGGGCTGAACACTGAAGCTTTCTTT
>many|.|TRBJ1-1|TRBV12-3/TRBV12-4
CASSQIGRATEAFF
TGTGCCAGCAGTCAGATCGGCAGGGCCACTGAAGCTTTCTTT
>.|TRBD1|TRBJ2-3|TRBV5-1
CASSADRGRAPPDTQYF
TGCGCCAGCAGCGCCGATAGGGGGCGAGCCCCACCAGATACGCAGTATTTT
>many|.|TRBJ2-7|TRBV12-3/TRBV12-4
CASSLGVQGPYEQYF
TGTGCCAGCAGTTTGGGGGTGCAAGGGCCCTACGAGCAGTACTTC
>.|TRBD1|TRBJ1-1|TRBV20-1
CSARGQGPEAFF
TGCAGTGCCCGGGGACAGGGTCCTGAAGCTTTCTTT
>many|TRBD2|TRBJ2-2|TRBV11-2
CASSRLAGNTGELFF
TGTGCCAGCAGCAGACTAGCGGGAAACACCGGGGAGCTGTTTTTT
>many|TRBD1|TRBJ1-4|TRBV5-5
CASSSGQGANEKLFF
TGTGCCAGCAGCTCCGGACAGGGGGCTAATGAAAAACTGTTTTTT
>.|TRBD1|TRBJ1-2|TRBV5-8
CASSFQGAFGYTF
TGTGCCAGCAGCTTTCAGGGGGCGTTTGGCTACACCTTC
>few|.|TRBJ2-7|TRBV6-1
CASSYRATYEQYF
TGTGCCAGCAGTTATAGGGCAACCTACGAGCAGTACTTC
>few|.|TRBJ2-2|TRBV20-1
CSAIPDRSGELFF
TGCAGTGCTATCCCCGACAGAAGCGGGGAGCTGTTTTTT
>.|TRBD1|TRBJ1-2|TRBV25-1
CASSWTGGGYTF
TGTGCCAGCAGTTGGACAGGCGGTGGCTACACCTTC
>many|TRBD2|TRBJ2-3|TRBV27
CASIRPGGDTQYF
TGTGCCAGCATCCGCCCGGGGGGAGATACGCAGTATTTT
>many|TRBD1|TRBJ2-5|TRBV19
CASSISPGQGVETQYF
TGTGCCAGTAGTATATCCCCGGGACAGGGAGTTGAGACCCAGTACTTC
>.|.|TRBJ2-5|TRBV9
CASSPSEGAYGETQYF
TGTGCCAGCAGCCCATCCGAGGGAGCCTACGGCGAGACCCAGTACTTC
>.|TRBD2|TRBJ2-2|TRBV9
CASSFWTSTGELFF
TGTGCCAGCAGCTTCTGGACTAGTACCGGGGAGCTGTTTTTT
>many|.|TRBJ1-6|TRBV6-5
CASSYGGSSSPLHF
TGTGCCAGCAGTTACGGGGGCAGTAGTTCACCCCTCCACTTT
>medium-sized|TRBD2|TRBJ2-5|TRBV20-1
CSARGLAEQETQYF
TGCAGTGCTAGGGGACTAGCGGAGCAAGAGACCCAGTACTTC
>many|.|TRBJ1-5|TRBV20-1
CSARLGGQPQHF
TGCAGTGCTCGCCTGGGGGGTCAGCCCCAGCATTTT
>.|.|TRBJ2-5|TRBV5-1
CASSSQGREETQYF
TGCGCCAGCAGCTCACAGGGGCGGGAGGAGACCCAGTACTTC
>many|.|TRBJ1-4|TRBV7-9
CASSLEETMGEKLFF
TGTGCCAGCAGCTTAGAAGAAACAATGGGTGAAAAACTGTTTTTT
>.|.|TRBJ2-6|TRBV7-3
CASSLRVETPGANVLTF
TGTGCCAGCAGCTTAAGGGTGGAGACCCCTGGGGCCAACGTCCTGACTTTC
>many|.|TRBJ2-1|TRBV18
CASSPPLQSSYNEQFF
TGTGCCAGCTCACCCCCCCTACAGAGCTCCTACAATGAGCAGTTCTTC
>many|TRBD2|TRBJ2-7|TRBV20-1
CSAFERGGEQYF
TGCAGTGCTTTCGAGCGGGGGGGCGAGCAGTACTTC
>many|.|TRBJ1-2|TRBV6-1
CASSFPRGGGYGYTF
TGTGCCAGCAGTTTCCCCCGGGGGGGTGGCTATGGCTACACCTTC
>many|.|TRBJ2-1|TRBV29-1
CSADAFPDGEQFF
TGCAGCGCCGACGCTTTCCCCGATGGCGAGCAGTTCTTC
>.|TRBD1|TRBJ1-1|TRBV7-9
CASRGPGQGQRGNTEAFF
TGTGCCAGCAGGGGACCGGGACAGGGGCAGCGGGGGAACACTGAAGCTTTCTTT